A selection of T cell receptor beta chains follows, all from one sample in a study of early T cells in non-severe SARS-CoV-2 infection. TCRdb reprocessed the 5' RACE reads via MiXCR and lists one record per CDR3 protein. The top ten clones hold approximately 2.7% of a sample with fewer than 40,000 distinct CDR3 sequences, roughly 7.2% of them seen once. The sequenced sample was whole blood. The source of these receptors is an adult who was a healthcare worker with PCR-confirmed SARS-CoV-2 infection or an uninfected control (not recorded which). Each CDR3 is given with its conserved first and last residue. D genes are given only for firm matches. For some rows the clone size is stated as once, few or many, or as a class when expanded; others skip it.

clone size,D gene,CDR3 length,V gene,J gene,CDR3 DNA,CDR3 protein
many,-,14,TRBV5-1,TRBJ2-2,TGCGCCAGCAGCTTGGCCGGCGATACCGGGGAGCTGTTTTTT,CASSLAGDTGELFF
many,-,15,TRBV4-1,TRBJ2-1,TGCGCCAGCAGCCGTAGAACAGAGTCCTACAATGAGCAGTTCTTC,CASSRRTESYNEQFF
many,-,14,TRBV7-2,TRBJ1-1,TGTGCCAGCAGCTTATGGACAGCGAACACTGAAGCTTTCTTT,CASSLWTANTEAFF
-,-,15,TRBV18,TRBJ2-7,TGTGCCAGCTCACCGGATTCCACGAGTAGAGCCGAGCAGTACTTC,CASSPDSTSRAEQYF
medium-sized,-,14,TRBV7-6,TRBJ2-3,TGTGCCAGCAGCTTAGAACTAGCCACAGATACGCAGTATTTT,CASSLELATDTQYF
many,-,14,TRBV5-8,TRBJ2-1,TGTGCCAGCAGCCCGGGACTTTCTGAAAATGAGCAGTTCTTC,CASSPGLSENEQFF
many,-,14,TRBV20-1,TRBJ2-3,TGCAGTGCTAGAGATCAAGGGCTTGGCGATACGCAGTATTTT,CSARDQGLGDTQYF
-,TRBD1,14,TRBV11-2,TRBJ1-5,TGTGCCAGCAGCTCCGGACAGGGCAATCAGCCCCAGCATTTT,CASSSGQGNQPQHF
many,-,15,TRBV5-1,TRBJ1-1,TGCGCCAGCAGCTCCCCGACAGACTTGAACACTGAAGCTTTCTTT,CASSSPTDLNTEAFF
few,TRBD1,19,TRBV7-2,TRBJ2-7,TGTGCCAGCAGCTTGGTCCCCGGGACAGGCCACAGTAGTCGCTACGAGCAGTACTTC,CASSLVPGTGHSSRYEQYF
-,-,14,TRBV29-1,TRBJ2-7,TGCAGCGTCCCCGGGAAGGGAAGACTACGCGAGCAGTACTTC,CSVPGKGRLREQYF
many,-,14,TRBV27,TRBJ1-1,TGTGCCAGCAGTTTTCCGGGCGCAAACACTGAAGCTTTCTTT,CASSFPGANTEAFF
-,-,16,TRBV28,TRBJ1-2,TGTGCCAGCAGCCGATTCGGGCAGGGGATAAACTATGGCTACACCTTC,CASSRFGQGINYGYTF
many,-,14,TRBV5-1,TRBJ1-1,TGCGCCAGCAGCCCACAGATCATGAACACTGAAGCTTTCTTT,CASSPQIMNTEAFF
many,-,19,TRBV9,TRBJ1-1,TGTGCCATCCCGCAAGGGGCTCTGGGGGCGGGCCGATGCAACACTGAAGCTTTCTTT,CAIPQGALGAGRCNTEAFF
many,-,13,TRBV13,TRBJ2-7,TGTGCCAGCAGCGGCACAGGTGGGGGGGAGCAGTACTTC,CASSGTGGGEQYF
many,-,13,TRBV7-2,TRBJ2-3,TGTGCCAGCAGCTTAGAGGTGGGAGATACGCAGTATTTT,CASSLEVGDTQYF
many,TRBD2,15,TRBV4-2,TRBJ2-7,TGTGCCAGCAGCCAAGCCCTAGCGGCTACCTACGAGCAGTACTTC,CASSQALAATYEQYF
few,-,14,TRBV5-1,TRBJ1-1,TGCGCCAGCAGCTCGGACGGTTTAGTCACTGAAGCTTTCTTT,CASSSDGLVTEAFF
many,-,14,TRBV30,TRBJ1-4,TGTGCCTGGAGCGGACAGATCCTTAATGAAAAACTGTTTTTT,CAWSGQILNEKLFF
many,-,15,TRBV20-1,TRBJ2-3,TGCAGTGCTAGAGACAGGGTAATATCCACAGATACGCAGTATTTT,CSARDRVISTDTQYF
many,-,17,TRBV7-9,TRBJ1-2,TGTGCCAGCAGCTTTTCACCCTTGAAAAAACCTAACTATGGCTACACCTTC,CASSFSPLKKPNYGYTF
many,-,14,TRBV29-1,TRBJ2-3,TGCAGCGTTGAAGAGACCGGACAGACAGATACGCAGTATTTT,CSVEETGQTDTQYF
few,-,15,TRBV5-1,TRBJ2-2,TGCGCCAGCAGAAGCGACAGCGGGAACACCGGGGAGCTGTTTTTT,CASRSDSGNTGELFF
many,TRBD1,15,TRBV7-8,TRBJ1-1,TGTGCCAGCAGCTTATGGGACAGGCCGAACACTGAAGCTTTCTTT,CASSLWDRPNTEAFF
few,-,16,TRBV5-1,TRBJ2-3,TGCGCCAGCAGCTTGGCTGCGGGATGGGGCACAGATACGCAGTATTTT,CASSLAAGWGTDTQYF
many,-,13,TRBV29-1,TRBJ2-5,TGCAGCGTTGTCCCAGGGCTCCTAGAGACCCAGTACTTC,CSVVPGLLETQYF
-,-,12,TRBV5-1,TRBJ2-1,TGCGCCAGCAGCCCGACACTAAGGGAGCAGTTCTTC,CASSPTLREQFF
many,TRBD2,16,TRBV2,TRBJ2-7,TGTGCCAGCAGCGAATGGGTGGCTAGCGGGACCTACGAGCAGTACTTC,CASSEWVASGTYEQYF
many,-,14,TRBV6-2/TRBV6-3,TRBJ2-5,TGTGCCAGCAGGAAGGGATCAGCTGCTGAGACCCAGTACTTC,CASRKGSAAETQYF
many,TRBD2,14,TRBV12-3/TRBV12-4,TRBJ2-1,TGTGCCAGCAGCCTGACTAGCGACTACAATGAGCAGTTCTTC,CASSLTSDYNEQFF
-,-,14,TRBV28,TRBJ2-7,TGTGCCAGTTATTCCGCGGGGTCCACCTACGAGCAGTACTTC,CASYSAGSTYEQYF
many,TRBD2,17,TRBV7-2,TRBJ2-1,TGTGCCAGCAGCTTACAGAACGTGACTAGCGGAGGGAATGAGCAGTTCTTC,CASSLQNVTSGGNEQFF
many,-,15,TRBV25-1,TRBJ1-1,TGTGCCAGCAGTGAATTGGACGGAATGAACACTGAAGCTTTCTTT,CASSELDGMNTEAFF
-,-,14,TRBV9,TRBJ2-7,TGTGCCAGCAGCGCAGGTGTGGGTTCCTACGAGCAGTACTTC,CASSAGVGSYEQYF
few,-,14,TRBV5-1,TRBJ1-1,TGCGCCAGCAGCTTGGTGCAGGGAGGAACTGAAGCTTTCTTT,CASSLVQGGTEAFF
few,TRBD2,19,TRBV28,TRBJ2-3,TGTGCCAGCAGTTCCCCGGCTAGCGGGAGGGGGGTCTACGCAGATACGCAGTATTTT,CASSSPASGRGVYADTQYF
many,-,15,TRBV6-1,TRBJ1-5,TGTGCCAGCAGTGGGGAGGGCTTGGGCAATCAGCCCCAGCATTTT,CASSGEGLGNQPQHF
many,TRBD1,14,TRBV20-1,TRBJ1-1,TGCAGTGCTATGCAACAGGGGATTAGCACTGAAGCTTTCTTT,CSAMQQGISTEAFF
many,-,15,TRBV6-6,TRBJ1-2,TGTGCCAGCAGTTACGACTCATCACCGGTCTATGGCTACACCTTC,CASSYDSSPVYGYTF
many,TRBD2,17,TRBV20-1,TRBJ2-1,TGCAGTGTAGGAACCCGGACTAGCGGGAGGGCCGGCAATGAGCAGTTCTTC,CSVGTRTSGRAGNEQFF
many,TRBD1,13,TRBV7-2,TRBJ1-5,TGTGCCAGCAGCTTGGACAGGAATCAGCCCCAGCATTTT,CASSLDRNQPQHF
many,-,16,TRBV28,TRBJ2-5,TGTGCCAGCAGTTTAACCCCTTGGGACGGTCAAGAGACCCAGTACTTC,CASSLTPWDGQETQYF
-,TRBD1,14,TRBV6-2/TRBV6-3,TRBJ2-7,TGTGCCAGTCGAGGGACAGGTCGATCCTACGAGCAGTACTTC,CASRGTGRSYEQYF
medium-sized,TRBD2,13,TRBV29-1,TRBJ2-1,TGCAGCGCCCGGGAGGCTTCCTTAAGTGAGCAGTTCTTC,CSAREASLSEQFF
many,TRBD2,16,TRBV7-9,TRBJ2-3,TGTGCCAGCAGGGGACTAGCGGGAGGGCCGTTAGATACGCAGTATTTT,CASRGLAGGPLDTQYF
many,TRBD1,16,TRBV18,TRBJ1-1,TGTGCCAGCTCACCATCGACAGGGAAGGTAGACACTGAAGCTTTCTTT,CASSPSTGKVDTEAFF
few,-,14,TRBV19,TRBJ1-5,TGTGCCAGTAGCCTCGACACAATCAATCAGCCCCAGCATTTT,CASSLDTINQPQHF
many,TRBD2,14,TRBV29-1,TRBJ2-7,TGCAGCGTTGGTCTAGCGTCTTCGGGGGGAGAGCAGTACTTC,CSVGLASSGGEQYF
-,-,14,TRBV12-3/TRBV12-4,TRBJ2-2,TGTGCCAGCACCTACAGCGCGAACACCGGGGAGCTGTTTTTT,CASTYSANTGELFF
-,-,14,TRBV11-2,TRBJ1-2,TGTGCCAGCAGCTTAGAAGGCAGGGGATTTGGCTACACCTTC,CASSLEGRGFGYTF
many,-,16,TRBV11-2,TRBJ2-1,TGTGCCAGCAGAAGGCCGGGACGTCAGCCTTACAATGAGCAGTTCTTC,CASRRPGRQPYNEQFF
many,-,14,TRBV5-6,TRBJ1-1,TGTGCCAGCAGCTTGGCCGGTCCGAACACTGAAGCTTTCTTT,CASSLAGPNTEAFF
many,TRBD2,15,TRBV12-3/TRBV12-4,TRBJ2-5,TGTGCCAGCGGGCTAGCGGGGCCCAGAGGGGAGACCCAGTACTTC,CASGLAGPRGETQYF
many,TRBD1,14,TRBV3-1,TRBJ1-1,TGTGCCAGCAGCCAAGGGACAGGGCCCCCTGAAGCTTTCTTT,CASSQGTGPPEAFF
many,-,15,TRBV20-1,TRBJ1-5,TGCAGTGCTGTTCCTGACAGCCTTAGCAATCAGCCCCAGCATTTT,CSAVPDSLSNQPQHF
many,-,14,TRBV20-1,TRBJ1-5,TGCAGTGCTAGAGTGGCACCCCGCAATCAGCCCCAGCATTTT,CSARVAPRNQPQHF
many,TRBD1,14,TRBV20-1,TRBJ2-2,TGCAGTGCTCCTCGACAGGGGGCCACCGGGGAGCTGTTTTTT,CSAPRQGATGELFF
many,-,13,TRBV9,TRBJ2-1,TGTGCCAGCAGCGTAGACTACTACAATGAGCAGTTCTTC,CASSVDYYNEQFF
-,TRBD2,14,TRBV20-1,TRBJ2-5,TGCAGTGCTAAACTAGCGGGAAGCCAAGAGACCCAGTACTTC,CSAKLAGSQETQYF